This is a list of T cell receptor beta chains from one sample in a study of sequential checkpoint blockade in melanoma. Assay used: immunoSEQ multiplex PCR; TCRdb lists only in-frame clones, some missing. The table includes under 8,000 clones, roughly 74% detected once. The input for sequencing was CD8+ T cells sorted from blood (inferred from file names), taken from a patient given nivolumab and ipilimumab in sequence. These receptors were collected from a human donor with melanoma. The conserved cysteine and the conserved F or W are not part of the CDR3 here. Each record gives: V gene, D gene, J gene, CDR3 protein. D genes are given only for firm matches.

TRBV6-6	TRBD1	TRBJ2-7	ASSYSRTGVVEQY
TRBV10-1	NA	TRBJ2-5	AGSWGRRQETQY
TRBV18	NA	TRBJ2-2	ASSPRTATGELF
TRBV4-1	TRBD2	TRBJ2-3	ASSQAGLAGDTDTQY
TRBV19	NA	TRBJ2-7	ASSTGVREGLYEQY
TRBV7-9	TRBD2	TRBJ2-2	ASSSGLAIGELF
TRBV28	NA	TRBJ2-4	ASRTYAKNIQY
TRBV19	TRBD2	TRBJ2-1	ASSSTSGSFNEQF
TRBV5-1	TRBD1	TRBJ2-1	ASSFGDRVAGGFYNEQF
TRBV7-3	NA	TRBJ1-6	ASSLTHRDPPTPLH
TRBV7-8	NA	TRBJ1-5	ASSLSDASNQPQH
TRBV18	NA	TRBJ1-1	ASSLRAVNTEAF
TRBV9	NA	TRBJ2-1	ASSVERWDFNEQF
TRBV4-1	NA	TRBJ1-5	ASSQEQGWGNQPQH
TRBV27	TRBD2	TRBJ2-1	ASSFGLAGNEQF
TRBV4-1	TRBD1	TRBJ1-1	ASSQDLTGAGAF
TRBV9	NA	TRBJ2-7	ASSVASGPYEQY
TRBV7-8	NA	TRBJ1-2	ASSPSEQTNYGYT
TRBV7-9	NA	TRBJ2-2	ALDREGTGELF
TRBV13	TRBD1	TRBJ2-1	ASSLLDRVF
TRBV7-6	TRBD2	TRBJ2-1	ASSPAGGPIDEQF
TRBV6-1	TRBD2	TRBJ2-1	ASRGLAGGVEQF
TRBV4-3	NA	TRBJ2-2	ASSQDAPGGRTGELF
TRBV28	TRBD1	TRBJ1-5	ASSPRTGSSQPQH
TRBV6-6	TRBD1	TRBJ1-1	ASSLRDRGNTEAF
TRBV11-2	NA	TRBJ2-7	ASSLGASYEQY
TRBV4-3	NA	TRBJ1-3	ASSQDTNSRSGNTIY
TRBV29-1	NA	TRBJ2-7	SVSRSLAYEQY
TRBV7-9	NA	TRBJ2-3	ASSLKVGTQY
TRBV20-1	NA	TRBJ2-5	SALRETQY
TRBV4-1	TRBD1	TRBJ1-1	ASSQGQGFVNTEAF
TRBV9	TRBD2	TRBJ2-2	ASSPEGTDKLAGGVHGELF
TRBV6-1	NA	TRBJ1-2	ASRPRTGFDGYT
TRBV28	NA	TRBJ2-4	ASSLVRLAKNIQY
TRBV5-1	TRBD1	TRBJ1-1	ASSANRGAEAF
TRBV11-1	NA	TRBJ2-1	ASSFGTTYNEQF
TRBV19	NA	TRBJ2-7	ASRAAWTSPYEQY
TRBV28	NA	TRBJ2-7	ASSGHGSSYEQY
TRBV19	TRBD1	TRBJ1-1	ASSMVTGVGTEAF